Listed here are 10 T cell receptor beta chains from one sample, sequenced in a study of blood T cell repertoires in COVID-19. Sequencing used immunoSEQ multiplex PCR; TCRdb keeps in-frame clones, though not all of them. The sample lists approximately 3,300 clones; 85% to 95% were seen once. The sequencing sample was made of peripheral blood. Receptor source: a human donor in a cohort sampled during active COVID-19.

This clone appeared once. This chain joins TRBV18 and TRBJ1-1; TRBD1 is a possible D gene (6 bases). The CDR3 sequence is 15 residues long. The V gene lost 6 bases and the J gene lost 3 bases, with 17 bases spanning the gap. In germline, CDR1 is KGHSH, CDR2 LQKENI. The CDR3 loop reads CASSRTSQGDTEAFF. Written as DNA, the CDR3 is TGTGCCAGCTCCCGTACCTCACAGGGCGACACTGAAGCTTTCTTT.

The rearrangement uses TRBV7-2 and TRBJ2-1; possibly TRBD2 for D (5 bases). Germline values: CDR1 SGHTA, CDR2 FQGNSA. V was cut by 1 base and J by 6 bases, with 10 bases left in between. This CDR3 has 14 residues. CDR3 nucleotides: TGTGCCAGCAGCTTAGGAGCGGCCCTCAATGAGCAGTTCTTC. Its protein is CASSLGAALNEQFF.

CDR3 protein: CASSSPGGPTQETQYF. The CDR3, as DNA: TGTGCCAGCAGCTCCCCTGGAGGGCCGACTCAAGAGACCCAGTACTTC. The V and J genes are TRBV28 and TRBJ2-5; the D gene is possibly TRBD2 (6 bases). Germline CDR1 reads MDHEN; CDR2 reads SYDVKM. V was trimmed by 6 bases and J by 2 bases, leaving 19 bases between them. This CDR3 has 16 residues.

The genes are TRBV5-6 and TRBJ2-2; unclear D gene. CDR1 and CDR2 from the germline V gene are SGHDT and YYEEEE. Trimming removed 6 bases at V and 3 bases at J, with 6 bases between. This CDR3 is 12 amino acids long. Written as DNA, the CDR3 is TGTGCCAGCAATAATTACACCGGGGAGCTGTTTTTT. Translation: CASNNYTGELFF.

This clone was seen only once. V gene TRBV7-9 combines with J gene TRBJ2-5; tentative D call: TRBD2 (6 bases). V dropped 3 bases and J dropped 5 bases, with 10 bases sitting between them. There are 13 residues in the CDR3. Germline assignment: CDR1 SEHNR and CDR2 FQNEAQ (reference sequence). CDR3 coding DNA: TGTGCCAGCAGCTTCGGGGGAACGGAGACCCAGTACTTC. This translates into CASSFGGTETQYF.

The chain combines TRBV24-1 with TRBJ1-5; tentative D call: TRBD1 (5 bases). V lost 5 bases and J lost 4, with 14 bases in between. Germline V gene lookup returns CDR1 KGHDR and CDR2 SFDVKD. CDR3 length equals 15 residues. In DNA form, the CDR3 reads TGTGCCACCAGTGGGGGGGGAGGGATTAATCAGCCCCAGCATTTT. Residues: CATSGGGGINQPQHF.

The chain combines TRBV5-5 with TRBJ2-7, with 8 bases lining up with TRBD1. The CDR3 extends over 13 amino acids. Losses at the gene ends were 1 base for V and 3 bases for J; bases not matched to a gene: 0. CDR1 and CDR2 (germline): SGHKS, YYEKEE (reference sequence). This CDR3 is CASSLTGGYEQYF. CDR3 sequence (DNA): TGTGCCAGCAGCTTGACAGGGGGCTACGAGCAGTACTTC. The full variable domain, rest sourced from reference TRBV5-5 and TRBJ2-7, is DAGVTQSPTHLIKTRGQQVTLRCSPISGHKSVSWYQQVLGQGPQFIFQYYEKEERGRGNFPDRFSARQFPNYSSELNVNALLLGDSALYLCASSLTGGYEQYFGPGTRLTVT.

The chain is built from TRBV11-2 and TRBJ2-7; perhaps TRBD2 as D (6 bases). Per the germline V gene, CDR1 is SGHAT and CDR2 is FQNNGV. CDR3 length: 15 amino acids. V was shortened by 1 base and J by 0 bases, with 10 bases between the two germline ends. CDR3 nucleotides: TGTGCCAGCAGCTTAGCGGGGGACCACTCCTACGAGCAGTACTTC. This gives the protein CASSLAGDHSYEQYF.

The V call is TRBV6-1, the J call TRBJ2-5; D is perhaps TRBD2 (6 bases). The CDR3 totals 16 residues. Germline V gene lookup returns CDR1 MNHNS and CDR2 SASEGT. The ends were cut back, 4 bases at V and 6 bases at J, with 21 bases in the middle. The chain's CDR3 is CASSGVAETSRKTQYF. The CDR3 DNA follows: TGTGCCAGCAGTGGGGTAGCGGAGACGTCTCGAAAGACCCAGTACTTC.

This chain uses TRBV5-4 with TRBJ2-2; TRBD2 aligns across 8 bases. Germline V lookup: CDR1 SGHNT, CDR2 YYREEE (reference sequence). This CDR3 spans 16 amino acids. V was pared by 1 base and J by 5 bases, with 7 bases of the junction left unmatched. The CDR3: CASSLRAGGGTGELFF. In DNA form, the CDR3 reads TGTGCCAGCAGCTTGCGGGCGGGAGGAGGGACCGGGGAGCTGTTTTTT.